These 9 T cell receptor beta chains originate from one sample sequenced in a study of cytomegalovirus exposure and HLA in healthy donors. The PCR made use of 60 Vbeta and 13 Jbeta primers. TCRdb's table, derived via immunoSEQ multiplex PCR, lists solely in-frame clones and lacks some. The top ten hold about 1.3% of the sample, which has around 160,000 clones, 68% seen once. Sequencing was carried out using PBMCs. The receptors derive from a man in his fifties in good health and CMV-seronegative.

The chain carries TRBV7-2 and TRBJ1-1; D is ambiguous. Trimming took 5 bases from V and 4 from J, leaving 14 bases between them. The CDR3 totals 14 residues. Germline V lookup: CDR1 SGHTA, CDR2 FQGNSA. The CDR3 DNA reads as TGTGCCAGCAGCAATTTTGTGGGAGCCACTGAAGCTTTCTTT. Residues: CASSNFVGATEAFF.

The CDR3 reads CASIAAKGGHTF. The CDR3 nucleotides read TGTGCCAGCATCGCCGCGAAGGGGGGGCACACCTTC. This sequence joins TRBV28 and TRBJ1-2, with D possibly matching TRBD1 (6 bases). CDR1 is MDHEN, CDR2 SYDVKM, per germline. The CDR3 has 12 residues. The V end was cut by 7 bases, the J end by 12 bases, with 18 bases between.

This CDR3 is CASSAPEGATNTIYF. The DNA for the CDR3 is TGTGCCAGCAGCGCCCCGGAAGGGGCGACAAACACCATATATTTT. This chain uses TRBV9 with TRBJ1-3, with D possibly being TRBD1 (5 bases). CDR1 SGDLS and CDR2 YYNGEE come from the germline V gene. The V end was cut by 3 bases, the J end by 6 bases, with 16 bases between. The CDR3 has 15 residues.

A few counts support this clone. V gene TRBV6-5 combines with J gene TRBJ1-3; TRBD1 aligns across 7 bases. Germline values: CDR1 MNHEY, CDR2 SVGAGI. The length of the CDR3 is 16 residues. Losses at the gene ends were 0 bases for V and 2 bases for J; bases not matched to a gene: 4. As DNA, the CDR3 is TGTGCCAGCAGTTACTCATACAGGGGAACTGGAAACACCATATATTTT. Its protein product is CASSYSYRGTGNTIYF.

The rearrangement joins TRBV19 to TRBJ2-3; the match to TRBD1 covers 9 bases. The length of the CDR3 is 14 residues. In germline, CDR1 is LNHDA, CDR2 SQIVND (reference sequence). The V segment lost 7 bases and the J segment 2 bases; nucleotides outside the gene matches: 4. Here the CDR3 DNA reads TGTGCCAGTAATGGACAGGGGTTCACAGATACGCAGTATTTT. Translating gives CASNGQGFTDTQYF.

J is TRBJ2-5 and V is TRBV5-1; a weak D match, TRBD2 (8 bases). The germline V and J ends were trimmed by 2 bases and 2 bases, with 13 bases remaining between them. The CDR3 runs 15 residues. CDR1 is SGHRS and CDR2 is YFSETQ in the germline V gene. The CDR3 here is CASSFGRGLQETQYF. The CDR3 DNA reads as TGCGCCAGCAGCTTCGGGAGGGGGCTACAAGAGACCCAGTACTTC.

This clone was detected a few times. V usage is TRBV28 and J usage is TRBJ2-3, with D possibly matching TRBD1 (6 bases). Trimming pared 7 bases from V and 9 bases from J, leaving 14 bases between. The CDR3 runs 12 residues. Germline loops: CDR1 MDHEN, CDR2 SYDVKM. The CDR3 region is CASTTGQDTQYF. CDR3 nucleotides: TGTGCCAGCACAACGGGACAAGACACGCAGTATTTT.

This rearrangement joins TRBV6-5 to TRBJ1-2, with 8 positions matching TRBD1. Trimming removed 5 bases from V and 7 bases from J; junction bases left unmatched: 12. The V gene's germline CDR1 is MNHEY and CDR2 SVGAGI. The CDR3 contains 15 residues. The DNA of the CDR3 is TGTGCCAGCAGTCTGGACAGGGCGGACCTCCGTGGCTACACCTTC. Its protein product is CASSLDRADLRGYTF.

The chain recombines TRBV19 with TRBJ2-3; 11 bases are shared with TRBD1. V gave up 4 bases and J gave up 0 bases; unmatched junction bases: 3. The CDR3 runs 16 residues. Per the germline V gene, CDR1 is LNHDA and CDR2 is SQIVND (reference sequence). The CDR3 protein is CASSSGTGGSTDTQYF. The CDR3 DNA reads as TGTGCCAGTAGTAGCGGGACAGGGGGAAGCACAGATACGCAGTATTTT.